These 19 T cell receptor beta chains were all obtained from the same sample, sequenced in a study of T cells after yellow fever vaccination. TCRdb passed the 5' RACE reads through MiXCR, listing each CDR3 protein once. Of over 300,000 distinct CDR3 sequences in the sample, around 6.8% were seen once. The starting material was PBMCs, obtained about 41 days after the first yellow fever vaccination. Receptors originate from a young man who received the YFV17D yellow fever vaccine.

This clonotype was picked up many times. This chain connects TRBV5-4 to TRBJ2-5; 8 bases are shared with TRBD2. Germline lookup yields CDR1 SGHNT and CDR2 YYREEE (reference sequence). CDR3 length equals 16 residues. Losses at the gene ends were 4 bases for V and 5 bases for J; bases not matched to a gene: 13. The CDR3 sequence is CASSPRGGQSRETQYF. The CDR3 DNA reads TGTGCCAGCAGCCCCCGGGGGGGGCAAAGCAGGGAGACCCAGTACTTC.

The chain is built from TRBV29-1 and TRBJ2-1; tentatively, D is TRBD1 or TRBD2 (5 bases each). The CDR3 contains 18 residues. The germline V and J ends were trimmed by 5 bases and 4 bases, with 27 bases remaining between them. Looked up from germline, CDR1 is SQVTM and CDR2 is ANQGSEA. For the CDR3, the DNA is TGCAGCGTTTTTTCCATCGGGACGGCGAAACCCATTTACAATGAGCAGTTCTTC. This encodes CSVFSIGTAKPIYNEQFF.

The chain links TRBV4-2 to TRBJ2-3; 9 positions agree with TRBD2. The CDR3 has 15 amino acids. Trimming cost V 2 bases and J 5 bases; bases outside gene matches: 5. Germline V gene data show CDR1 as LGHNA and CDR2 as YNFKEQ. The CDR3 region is CASSQSGLAIDTQYF. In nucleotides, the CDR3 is TGTGCCAGCAGCCAATCGGGACTAGCAATAGATACGCAGTATTTT.

Written as DNA, the CDR3 is TGCGCCAGCAGCCAAGACACCCAGGGCGCAACTAATGAAAAACTGTTTTTT. Translation gives CASSQDTQGATNEKLFF. This sequence joins TRBV4-3 and TRBJ1-4; D might be TRBD1 (5 bases). CDR1 LGHNA and CDR2 YSLEER come from the germline V gene. The V and J ends lost 0 bases and 0 bases respectively, with 11 bases between them. The CDR3 covers 17 residues.

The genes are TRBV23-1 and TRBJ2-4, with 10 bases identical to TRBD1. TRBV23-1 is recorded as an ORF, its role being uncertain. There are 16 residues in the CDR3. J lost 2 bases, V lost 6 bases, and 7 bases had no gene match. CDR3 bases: TGCGCCAGCAGCCGCGACAGGGGGCAATCCAAAAACATTCAGTACTTC. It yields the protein CASSRDRGQSKNIQYF.

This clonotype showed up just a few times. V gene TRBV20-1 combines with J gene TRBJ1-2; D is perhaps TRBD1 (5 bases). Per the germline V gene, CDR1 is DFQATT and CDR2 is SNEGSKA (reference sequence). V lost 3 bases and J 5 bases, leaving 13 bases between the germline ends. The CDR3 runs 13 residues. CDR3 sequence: CSASQGADYGYTF. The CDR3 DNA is TGCAGTGCTAGCCAGGGCGCAGATTATGGCTACACCTTC.

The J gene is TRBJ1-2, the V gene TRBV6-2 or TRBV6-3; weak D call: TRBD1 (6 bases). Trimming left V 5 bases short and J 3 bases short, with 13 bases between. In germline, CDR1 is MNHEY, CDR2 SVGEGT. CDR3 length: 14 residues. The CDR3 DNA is TGTGCCAGCAGTCCCGGGGGCGCTTACTATGGCTACACCTTC. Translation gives CASSPGGAYYGYTF.

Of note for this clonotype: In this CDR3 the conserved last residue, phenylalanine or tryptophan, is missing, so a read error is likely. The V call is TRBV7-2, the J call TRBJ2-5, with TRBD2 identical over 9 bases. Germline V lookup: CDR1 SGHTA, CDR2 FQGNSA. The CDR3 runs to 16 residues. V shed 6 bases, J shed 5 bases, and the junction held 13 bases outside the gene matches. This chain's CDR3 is CASSSPGLAPTETQYS. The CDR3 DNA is TGTGCCAGCAGTTCCCCTGGACTAGCGCCGACGGAGACCCAGTACTCC.

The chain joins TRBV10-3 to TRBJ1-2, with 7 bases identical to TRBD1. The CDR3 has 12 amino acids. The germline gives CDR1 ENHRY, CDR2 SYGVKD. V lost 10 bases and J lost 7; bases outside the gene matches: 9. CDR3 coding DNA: TGTGCCACTTCCATAGGGGGCTCTGGCTACACCTTC. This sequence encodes CATSIGGSGYTF.

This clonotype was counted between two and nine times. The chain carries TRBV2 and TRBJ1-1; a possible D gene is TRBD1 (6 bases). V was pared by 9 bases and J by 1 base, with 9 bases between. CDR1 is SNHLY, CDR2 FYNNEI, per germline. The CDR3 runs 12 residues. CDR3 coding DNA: TGTGCCAGACGACAGGCGAACACTGAAGCTTTCTTT. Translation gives CARRQANTEAFF.

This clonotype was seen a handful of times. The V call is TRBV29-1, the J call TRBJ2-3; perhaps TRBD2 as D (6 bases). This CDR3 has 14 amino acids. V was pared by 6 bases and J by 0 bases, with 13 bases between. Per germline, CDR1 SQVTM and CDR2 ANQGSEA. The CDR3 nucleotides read TGCAGCGTCTCCCCCGGGACTAGCACAGATACGCAGTATTTT. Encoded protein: CSVSPGTSTDTQYF.

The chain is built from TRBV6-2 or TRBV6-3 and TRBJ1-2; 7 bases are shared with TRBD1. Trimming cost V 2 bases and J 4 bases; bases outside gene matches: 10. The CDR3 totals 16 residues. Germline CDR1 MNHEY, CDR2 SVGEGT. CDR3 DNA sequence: TGTGCCAGCAGTTACGGAGGGGGACAGCACCTCTATGGCTACACCTTC. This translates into CASSYGGGQHLYGYTF.

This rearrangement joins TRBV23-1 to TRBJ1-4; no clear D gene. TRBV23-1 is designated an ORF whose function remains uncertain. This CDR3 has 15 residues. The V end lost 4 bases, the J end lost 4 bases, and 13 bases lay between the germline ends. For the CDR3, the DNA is TGCGCCAGCAGTCGAGAGGAGCCGCATAATGAAAAACTGTTTTTT. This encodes CASSREEPHNEKLFF.

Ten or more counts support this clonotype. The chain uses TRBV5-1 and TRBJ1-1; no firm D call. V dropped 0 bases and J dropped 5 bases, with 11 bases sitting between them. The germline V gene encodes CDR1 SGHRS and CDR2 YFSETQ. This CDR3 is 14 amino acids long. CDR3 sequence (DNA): TGCGCCAGCAGCTTGGATAAACAGACGACTGAAGCTTTCTTT. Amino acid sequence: CASSLDKQTTEAFF.

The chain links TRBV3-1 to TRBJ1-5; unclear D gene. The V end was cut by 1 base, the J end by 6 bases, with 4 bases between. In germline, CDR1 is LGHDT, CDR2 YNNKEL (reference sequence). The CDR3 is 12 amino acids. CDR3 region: CASSQGPQPQHF. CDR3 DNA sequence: TGTGCCAGCAGCCAAGGACCTCAGCCCCAGCATTTT.

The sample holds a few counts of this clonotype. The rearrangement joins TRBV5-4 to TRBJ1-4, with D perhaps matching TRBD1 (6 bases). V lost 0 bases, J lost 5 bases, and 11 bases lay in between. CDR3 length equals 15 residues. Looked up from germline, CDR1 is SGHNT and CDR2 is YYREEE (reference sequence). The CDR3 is CASSLGGTQNEKLFF. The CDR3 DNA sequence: TGTGCCAGCAGCTTGGGGGGGACACAGAATGAAAAACTGTTTTTT. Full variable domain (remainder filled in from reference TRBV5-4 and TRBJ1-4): ETGVTQSPTHLIKTRGQQVTLRCSSQSGHNTVSWYQQALGQGPQFIFQYYREEENGRGNFPPRFSGLQFPNYSSELNVNALELDDSALYLCASSLGGTQNEKLFFGSGTQLSVL.

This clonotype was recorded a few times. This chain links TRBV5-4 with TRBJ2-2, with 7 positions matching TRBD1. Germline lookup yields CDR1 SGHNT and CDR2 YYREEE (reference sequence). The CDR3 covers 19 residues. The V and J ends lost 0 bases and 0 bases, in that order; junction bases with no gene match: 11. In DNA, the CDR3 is TGTGCCAGCAGCTTGGTGGCAGGGGGAATGTCCGCGAACACCGGGGAGCTGTTTTTT. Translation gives CASSLVAGGMSANTGELFF. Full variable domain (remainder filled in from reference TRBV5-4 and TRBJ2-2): ETGVTQSPTHLIKTRGQQVTLRCSSQSGHNTVSWYQQALGQGPQFIFQYYREEENGRGNFPPRFSGLQFPNYSSELNVNALELDDSALYLCASSLVAGGMSANTGELFFGEGSRLTVL.

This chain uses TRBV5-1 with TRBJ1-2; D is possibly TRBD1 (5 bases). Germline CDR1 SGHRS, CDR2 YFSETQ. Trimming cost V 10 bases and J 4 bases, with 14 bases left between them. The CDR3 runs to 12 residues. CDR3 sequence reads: CAARGVIYGYTF. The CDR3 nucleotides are TGCGCCGCCCGGGGCGTAATCTATGGCTACACCTTC.

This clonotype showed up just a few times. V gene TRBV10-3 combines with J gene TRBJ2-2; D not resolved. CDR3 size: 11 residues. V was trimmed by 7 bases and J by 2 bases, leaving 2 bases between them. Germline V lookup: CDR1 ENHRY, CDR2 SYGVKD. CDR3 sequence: CAITNTGELFF. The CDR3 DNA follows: TGTGCCATCACCAACACCGGGGAGCTGTTTTTT.